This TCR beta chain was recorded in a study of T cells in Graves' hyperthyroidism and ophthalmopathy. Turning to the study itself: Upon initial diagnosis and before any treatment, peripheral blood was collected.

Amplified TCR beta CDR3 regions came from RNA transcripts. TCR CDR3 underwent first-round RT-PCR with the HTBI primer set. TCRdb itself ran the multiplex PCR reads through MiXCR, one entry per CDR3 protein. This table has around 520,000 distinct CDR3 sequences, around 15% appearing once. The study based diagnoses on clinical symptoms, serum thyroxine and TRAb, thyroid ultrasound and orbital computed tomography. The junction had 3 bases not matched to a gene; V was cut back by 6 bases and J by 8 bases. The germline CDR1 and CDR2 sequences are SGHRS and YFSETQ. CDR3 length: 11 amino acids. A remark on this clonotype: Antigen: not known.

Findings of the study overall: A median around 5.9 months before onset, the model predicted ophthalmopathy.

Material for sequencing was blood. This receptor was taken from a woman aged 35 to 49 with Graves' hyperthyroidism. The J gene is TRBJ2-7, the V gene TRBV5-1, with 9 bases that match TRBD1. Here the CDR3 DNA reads TGCGCCAGCACCGGGACAGGGAAGCAGTACTTC. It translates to CASTGTGKQYF.